The 24 T cell receptor beta chains in this list originate from one sample, sequenced in a study of Ad26.COV2.S vaccination and SARS-CoV-2 variants. The protocol was immunoSEQ multiplex PCR, while the TCRdb copy is restricted to in-frame clones and leaves out a portion. The sample includes hundreds of thousands of clones, 80% to 90% of them seen just once. The treatment here: 15 to 20 received Ad26.COV2.S at low or high dose, single or two shots; about five received placebo; per-sample allocation not given. Sampling took place 63 days after the first vaccine or placebo injection. Specimen: peripheral blood, collected in a trial of Ad26.COV2.S vaccine versus placebo. All receptors derive from a person aged 18-60 years who received the Ad26.COV2.S COVID-19 vaccine or a placebo.

This sequence joins TRBV28 and TRBJ1-4; the D is unclear. Between the trimmed V and J ends, which lost 2 bases and 6 bases, there was a span of 7 bases. Germline V gene data show CDR1 as MDHEN and CDR2 as SYDVKM. This CDR3 is 13 amino acids long. The CDR3 protein is CASSLLGDEKLFF. CDR3 bases: TGTGCCAGCAGTTTACTCGGAGATGAAAAACTGTTTTTT.

The chain has TRBV6-5 and TRBJ2-7, with a tentative D call TRBD2 (7 bases). Germline values: CDR1 MNHEY, CDR2 SVGAGI. V was cut by 7 bases and J by 2 bases, with 15 bases left in between. The length of the CDR3 is 14 residues. CDR3 sequence reads: CASTPKGGTYEQYF. The CDR3 nucleotides are TGTGCCAGCACCCCGAAGGGGGGGACCTACGAGCAGTACTTC.

The chain links TRBV3-1 (or the pseudogene TRBV3-2) to TRBJ1-1; a possible D gene is TRBD1 (5 bases). V was trimmed by 0 bases and J by 11 bases, leaving 16 bases between them. Germline V gene data show CDR1 as LGHDT and CDR2 as YNNKEL (reference sequence). This CDR3 has 14 residues. CDR3 DNA: TGTGCCAGCAGCCAAGATCGGGCAGGGAGGGTTGCTTTCTTT. Translation gives CASSQDRAGRVAFF.

This clone was picked up a small number of times. This chain uses TRBV18 with TRBJ1-5; D might be TRBD1 (6 bases). The V end was cut by 3 bases, the J end by 7 bases, with 13 bases between. CDR3 size: 14 residues. The germline V gene encodes CDR1 KGHSH and CDR2 LQKENI. CDR3 region: CASSPNRAGQPQHF. DNA of the CDR3: TGTGCCAGCTCACCGAACAGGGCCGGCCAGCCCCAGCATTTT.

The rearrangement uses TRBV4-1 and TRBJ2-7; D is perhaps TRBD2 (5 bases). Between the trimmed V and J ends, which lost 4 bases and 9 bases, there was a span of 13 bases. This CDR3 spans 12 amino acids. CDR1 is MGHRA and CDR2 is YSYEKL in the germline V gene. The CDR3 here is CASSPGSRGQYF. The CDR3 coding sequence is TGCGCCAGCAGCCCGGGCTCTCGGGGGCAGTACTTC.

The V and J genes are TRBV7-6 and TRBJ2-2; no definite D call. The length of the CDR3 is 17 residues. Germline V gives CDR1 SGHVS, CDR2 FNYEAQ. With 1 base removed from V and 2 bases from J, the gap between germline ends came to 14 bases. The CDR3 DNA is TGTGCCAGCAGCTTAGGGTCTTGGACCCTCAACACCGGGGAGCTGTTTTTT. Protein sequence: CASSLGSWTLNTGELFF.

The CDR3 sequence is CSVAQGLNEQFF. CDR3 DNA sequence: TGCAGCGTTGCACAGGGATTGAATGAGCAGTTCTTC. V usage is TRBV29-1 and J usage is TRBJ2-1; D might be TRBD1 (6 bases). Germline values: CDR1 SQVTM, CDR2 ANQGSEA. The CDR3 sequence is 12 residues long. With 4 bases removed from V and 7 bases from J, the gap between germline ends came to 11 bases.

The chain couples TRBV7-9 to TRBJ2-2; no firm D call. With 1 base removed from V and 2 bases from J, the gap between germline ends came to 5 bases. This CDR3 has 14 residues. Germline loops: CDR1 SEHNR, CDR2 FQNEAQ (reference sequence). CDR3 residues: CASSLERNTGELFF. CDR3 nucleotide sequence: TGTGCCAGCAGCTTAGAACGTAACACCGGGGAGCTGTTTTTT.

The chain combines TRBV2 with TRBJ2-2, with TRBD2 matching 9 bases. This CDR3 comprises 15 residues. The V and J ends lost 6 bases and 4 bases, in that order; junction bases with no gene match: 6. CDR1 is SNHLY and CDR2 is FYNNEI in the germline V gene. The CDR3 DNA sequence: TGTGCCAGCAGGGCCGGGACTAGCCCCACCGGGGAGCTGTTTTTT. It codes for CASRAGTSPTGELFF.

The chain links TRBV29-1 to TRBJ1-2, with TRBD1 as a possible D gene (5 bases). The CDR3 loop spans 13 amino acids. The V end lost 7 bases, the J end lost 8 bases, and 20 bases lay between the germline ends. Germline CDR1 SQVTM, CDR2 ANQGSEA. The CDR3 region is CSGAGGGLGGYTF. CDR3 coding DNA: TGCAGCGGCGCCGGCGGGGGACTAGGAGGCTACACCTTC.

J is TRBJ2-7 and V is TRBV5-8; D gene uncertain. V was clipped by 1 base and J by 5 bases, with 22 bases between them. Per the germline V gene, CDR1 is SGHTS and CDR2 is YDEGEE. The CDR3 consists of 17 residues. The CDR3 loop is CASSLTSTPGLGHEQYF. DNA for the CDR3: TGTGCCAGCAGCTTGACCTCCACTCCGGGCCTAGGGCACGAGCAGTACTTC.

The chain links TRBV6-6 to TRBJ2-1, with a weak D call TRBD2 (7 bases). The germline V gene encodes CDR1 MNHNY and CDR2 SVGAGI (reference sequence). Trimming cost V 0 bases and J 12 bases, with 21 bases left between them. This CDR3 is 16 amino acids long. Here the CDR3 DNA reads TGTGCCAGCAGTTACTCGAGGGGGGGCCGGGAGGAGGTGCAGTTCTTC. Amino acids: CASSYSRGGREEVQFF.

J is TRBJ2-5 and V is TRBV28, with 7 bases identical to TRBD2. The CDR3 has 16 residues. Germline V CDR1 and CDR2: MDHEN, SYDVKM. V gave up 3 bases and J gave up 1 base; unmatched junction bases: 8. The CDR3 loop reads CASSFLRGGGQETQYF. The CDR3 nucleotides are TGTGCCAGCAGTTTCCTCCGGGGCGGGGGCCAAGAGACCCAGTACTTC.

The chain uses TRBV12-3 or TRBV12-4 and TRBJ1-2, with TRBD1 as a possible D gene (5 bases). The CDR3 consists of 13 residues. Trimming cost V 0 bases and J 4 bases, with 6 bases left between them. The CDR3 region is CASSLAGAYGYTF. CDR3 coding DNA: TGTGCCAGCAGTTTAGCAGGGGCCTATGGCTACACCTTC.

V gene TRBV7-8 combines with J gene TRBJ2-1, with D perhaps TRBD2 (5 bases). This CDR3 spans 12 amino acids. The V end lost 1 base, the J end lost 12 bases, and 10 bases lay between the germline ends. Germline loops: CDR1 SGHVS, CDR2 FQNEAQ. The CDR3 loop reads CASSLVGSGQFF. In DNA form, the CDR3 reads TGTGCCAGCAGCTTAGTGGGGAGTGGGCAGTTCTTC.

CDR3 in DNA: TGTGCCAGCAGCGACGGGGACAGGGCAGAGACCCAGTACTTC. Translating it yields CASSDGDRAETQYF. The genes are TRBV9 and TRBJ2-5; TRBD1 matches 9 bases. Germline V gene data show CDR1 as SGDLS and CDR2 as YYNGEE. J gave up 4 bases and V 3 bases, and 4 bases lay outside the gene matches. CDR3 size: 14 residues.

The chain combines TRBV7-2 with TRBJ2-7, with 8 bases fitting TRBD2. Germline CDR1 and CDR2: SGHTA and FQGNSA. The CDR3 has 15 residues. V gave up 4 bases and J gave up 0 bases; unmatched junction bases: 5. The CDR3 DNA follows: TGTGCCAGCAGCTCTCCGGCGGGGGGCTCCTACGAGCAGTACTTC. This gives the protein CASSSPAGGSYEQYF.

The gene calls are TRBV5-6 and TRBJ1-6, with TRBD1 as a possible D gene (6 bases). The V gene lost 2 bases and the J gene lost 8 bases, with 14 bases spanning the gap. CDR3 length: 15 amino acids. The germline CDR1 and CDR2 sequences are SGHDT and YYEEEE. CDR3 protein: CASSFRGTTDSPLHF. CDR3 sequence (DNA): TGTGCCAGCAGCTTTCGGGGGACAACAGATTCACCCCTCCACTTT. Full variable domain (rest looked up from reference TRBV5-6 and TRBJ1-6): DAGVTQSPTHLIKTRGQQVTLRCSPKSGHDTVSWYQQALGQGPQFIFQYYEEEERQRGNFPDRFSGHQFPNYSSELNVNALLLGDSALYLCASSFRGTTDSPLHFGNGTRLTVT.

V is TRBV7-8 and J is TRBJ1-2, with D maybe TRBD1 (6 bases). The ends were cut back, 5 bases at V and 2 bases at J, with 15 bases in the middle. The germline V gene has CDR1 SGHVS and CDR2 FQNEAQ. CDR3 length equals 15 residues. This chain's CDR3 is CASSPRAGVNYGYTF. In nucleotides, the CDR3 is TGTGCCAGCAGCCCTCGGGCAGGGGTAAACTATGGCTACACCTTC.

The V gene is TRBV28, the J gene TRBJ2-1; D call uncertain. Germline-derived CDR1 and CDR2 are MDHEN and SYDVKM. The CDR3 totals 12 residues. Trimming took 3 bases from V and 8 from J, leaving 8 bases between them. The CDR3 nucleotides are TGTGCCAGCAGTTTTTCGTACCATGAGCAGTTCTTC. This gives the protein CASSFSYHEQFF.

This chain links TRBV4-3 with TRBJ1-2; tentative D call: TRBD1 (5 bases). The CDR3 contains 13 residues. Germline CDR1 reads LGHNA; CDR2 reads YSLEER. V was trimmed by 4 bases and J by 5 bases, leaving 11 bases between them. CDR3 loop: CASSLSQGYGYTF. CDR3 sequence (DNA): TGCGCCAGCAGCCTCTCCCAGGGTTATGGCTACACCTTC.

CDR3 loop: CASSPYYRGLQETQYF. The CDR3 DNA follows: TGTGCCAGCTCACCCTACTACCGGGGGTTACAAGAGACCCAGTACTTC. The chain uses TRBV18 and TRBJ2-5; D is possibly TRBD2 (6 bases). Germline-derived CDR1 and CDR2 are KGHSH and LQKENI. V was cut by 3 bases and J by 2 bases, with 16 bases left in between. The CDR3 covers 16 residues.

The rearrangement joins TRBV28 to TRBJ1-1; 10 positions agree with TRBD1. The CDR3 covers 16 residues. The ends lost 4 bases at V and 1 base at J; junction bases unmatched: 6. Germline V CDR1 and CDR2: MDHEN, SYDVKM. The CDR3 loop reads CASSYGTGERNTEAFF. CDR3 nucleotides: TGTGCCAGCAGTTATGGGACAGGGGAGCGGAACACTGAAGCTTTCTTT.

The rearrangement joins TRBV5-5 to TRBJ2-6, with D unclear. The CDR3 loop spans 16 amino acids. Germline V CDR1 and CDR2: SGHKS, YYEKEE (reference sequence). Trimming pared 1 base from V and 1 base from J, leaving 9 bases between. CDR3 sequence: CASSLYSPSGANVLTF. CDR3 DNA sequence: TGTGCCAGCAGCTTGTATTCCCCATCTGGGGCCAACGTCCTGACTTTC.